The present TCR beta chain was sequenced within a study of PD-1 blockade in mismatch repair-deficient tumors. Study-wide background: Enrolled about 2013-2016, patients had progressing, pretreated mismatch repair-deficient cancers of 11 to 13 types. Notes on the study in general: After pembrolizumab, tumor-resident clones rose rapidly, then generally contracted before radiologic responses.

Mismatch repair deficiency was confirmed in all patients, by PCR or immunohistochemistry. The TCR-sequenced patients were three responders to pembrolizumab. Comment on this clone: The antigen remains unidentified.

CDR3 length equals 14 residues. Trimming stripped 7 bases from V and 6 bases from J, with 15 bases between. The V gene's germline CDR1 is SGHVS and CDR2 FQNEAQ. Measured with immunoSEQ multiplex PCR; TCRdb has only the in-frame clones, and not every one. The profile covers tens of thousands of clones, with 65% to 85% appearing a single time and roughly 2.7% taken by the ten largest. This sequence joins TRBV7-8 and TRBJ2-2, with D uncertain. This receptor was obtained from an adult with mismatch repair-deficient cancer. The sample was peripheral blood, taken 12 weeks after starting pembrolizumab. The CDR3 DNA sequence: TGTGCCAGCACCCCTCTTTTCATTCCCGGGGAGCTGTTTTTT. Translating gives CASTPLFIPGELFF.